This T cell receptor (beta chain) was recorded in a study of post-analysis software for immune sequencing data. Study findings and constraints: When patients were compared with controls, 4 or 5 TRBV segments were more frequent, TRBV5-6, TRBV5-1 and TRBV20-1 among them.

A few counts support this clonotype. The antigen is not known. The germline V and J ends were trimmed by 4 bases and 8 bases, with 9 bases remaining between them. From germline, CDR1 is SGHTA and CDR2 FQGNSA. The CDR3 is 13 amino acids. Every TCR beta cDNA library bore unique molecular identifiers. One entry per CDR3 protein results from TCRdb running MiXCR on the PCR reads. The data show some 700,000 distinct CDR3 sequences, 59% seen once. Sequencing used blood. This chain connects TRBV7-2 to TRBJ1-6; D is ambiguous. This receptor was identified in a girl aged 2 to 9 with multiple sclerosis. The CDR3 DNA sequence: TGTGCCAGCAGCTCCTTTGAGGATTCACCCCTCCACTTT. This translates into CASSSFEDSPLHF.